This T cell receptor (beta chain) emerged from a study of T cell clusters in autoimmune cytopenias. This clonotype shows up as medium-sized by frequency. Each sample's input was 200 to 250 ng genomic DNA, 35,000 to 40,000 genome equivalents. The CDR3 is made up of 13 amino acids. Germline loops: CDR1 MNHEY, CDR2 SMNVEV (reference sequence). TRB rearrangements were amplified by touch-down multiplex PCR with mixed TRB-A/B primers. TCRdb re-called the multiplex PCR reads; one entry per CDR3 protein, DNA not given. The specimen's table records 1,500 to 2,000 distinct CDR3 sequences. Sequenced input: peripheral blood. The gene calls are TRBV27 and TRBJ2-1. This TCR was sampled from a human donor with an autoimmune cytopenia, with autoimmune hepatitis or in good health (not recorded which). The CDR3 loop is CASSLEGSRTTFF.